One and the same sample provided the 22 T cell receptor beta chains below, sequenced in a study of blood T cell repertoires in COVID-19. Sequenced by immunoSEQ multiplex PCR; TCRdb stores in-frame clones only, minus some. The table shows some 250,000 clones, with roughly 76% occurring only once. The sequenced material came from peripheral blood. Source of these receptors: a woman of 80 years or more with COVID-19, enrolled during active disease.

The count of this clone is one. The V call is TRBV2, the J call TRBJ2-7; D gene unclear. The CDR3 runs 12 residues. Germline loops: CDR1 SNHLY, CDR2 FYNNEI. Deletions cut 6 bases from V and 4 bases from J, with 10 bases between. The CDR3 DNA is TGTGCCAGCAGATTAACAAGTTACGAGCAGTACTTC. This sequence encodes CASRLTSYEQYF. The variable domain in full, completed from reference TRBV2 and TRBJ2-7, reads EPEVTQTPSHQVTQMGQEVILRCVPISNHLYFYWYRQILGQKVEFLVSFYNNEISEKSEIFDDQFSVERPDGSNFTLKIRSTKLEDSAMYFCASRLTSYEQYFGPGTRLTVT.

The V and J genes are TRBV11-3 and TRBJ2-7; D unresolved. CDR1 is SGHNT and CDR2 is YENEEA in the germline V gene. The CDR3 contains 12 residues. CDR3 region: CVISYCHYEQYF. The CDR3 nucleotides are TGTGTGATAAGCTACTGTCACTACGAGCAGTACTTC.

The chain couples TRBV16 to TRBJ1-2; weak D call: TRBD1 (6 bases). The germline CDR1 and CDR2 sequences are KGHSY and FQNENV. The V end lost 3 bases, the J end lost 6 bases, and 8 bases lay between the germline ends. The length of the CDR3 is 12 residues. The CDR3 region has the DNA TGTGCCAGCAGCCAGACAGGAGATGGCTACACCTTC. It yields the protein CASSQTGDGYTF.

The chain combines TRBV19 with TRBJ1-6; 7 bases match TRBD1. Germline loops: CDR1 LNHDA, CDR2 SQIVND (reference sequence). This CDR3 contains 15 residues. After removal of 6 bases from V and 7 bases from J, the junction contained 9 bases not matched to a gene. The CDR3 region is CASRRQGVENSPLHF. For the CDR3, the DNA is TGTGCCAGTAGGAGACAGGGAGTGGAGAATTCACCCCTCCACTTT.

V gene TRBV7-2 combines with J gene TRBJ1-2; 7 nucleotides align to TRBD1. The V gene end was trimmed by 5 bases and the J gene end by 4 bases; junction bases not matched to a gene: 13. The CDR3 runs 16 residues. CDR1 and CDR2 from the germline V gene are SGHTA and FQGNSA. In DNA, the CDR3 is TGTGCCAGCAGCGCGCAGGGGGGAGGACGGGGCTATGGCTACACCTTC. This sequence encodes CASSAQGGGRGYGYTF.

This chain connects TRBV5-8 to TRBJ1-3; 7 nucleotides line up with TRBD1. V shed 2 bases and J 0 bases; nucleotides not matched to a gene: 2. The CDR3 has 15 amino acids. CDR1 and CDR2 from the germline V gene are SGHTS and YDEGEE. CDR3 in amino acids: CASSFGTVSGNTIYF. The CDR3 DNA follows: TGTGCCAGCAGCTTCGGGACAGTCTCTGGAAACACCATATATTTT.

The chain employs TRBV7-2 and TRBJ2-7; TRBD1 matches at 10 bases. Germline CDR1 is SGHTA and CDR2 is FQGNSA. The CDR3 has 15 amino acids. V lost 4 bases to trimming and J lost 6 bases; unmatched junction nucleotides: 9. The CDR3 DNA reads as TGTGCCAGCAGCTCGCCTTCCGGGACAGGGGCCGAGCAGTACTTC. It yields the protein CASSSPSGTGAEQYF.

V and J are TRBV29-1 and TRBJ1-2; D is undetermined. Per the germline V gene, CDR1 is SQVTM and CDR2 is ANQGSEA. V lost 7 bases, J lost 8 bases, and 11 bases lay in between. CDR3 length: 10 amino acids. This CDR3 reads CSDGVEGYTF. In DNA, the CDR3 is TGCAGCGACGGGGTGGAGGGCTACACCTTC. Full variable domain (missing parts from reference TRBV29-1 and TRBJ1-2): SAVISQKPSRDICQRGTSLTIQCQVDSQVTMMFWYRQQPGQSLTLIATANQGSEATYESGFVIDKFPISRPNLTFSTLTVSNMSPEDSSIYLCSDGVEGYTFGSGTRLTVV.

This chain connects TRBV19 to TRBJ2-7, with 10 bases identical to TRBD1. The CDR3 runs 21 residues. Trimming cost V 5 bases and J 1 base; bases outside gene matches: 23. Looked up from germline, CDR1 is LNHDA and CDR2 is SQIVND (reference sequence). CDR3 DNA sequence: TGTGCCAGTAGTCCCCACTCCGGGACAGGGGTTGGGGGAGGCTTATCCTACGAGCAGTACTTC. This encodes CASSPHSGTGVGGGLSYEQYF.

The rearrangement uses TRBV6-1 and TRBJ1-2, with 8 positions matching TRBD1. Trimming removed 2 bases from V and 4 bases from J; junction bases left unmatched: 9. Germline assignment: CDR1 MNHNS and CDR2 SASEGT. There are 16 residues in the CDR3. The CDR3 bases are TGTGCCAGCAGTGAACTTGGGACAGGAAGAGTCTATGGCTACACCTTC. It is translated as CASSELGTGRVYGYTF.

A few counts support this clone. This chain uses TRBV2 with TRBJ1-2, with D perhaps TRBD1 (5 bases). The CDR3 totals 12 residues. Per the germline V gene, CDR1 is SNHLY and CDR2 is FYNNEI. Trimming cost V 3 bases and J 8 bases, with 10 bases left between them. The CDR3: CASSDAGRGYTF. The CDR3 DNA reads TGTGCCAGCAGTGATGCGGGGCGAGGCTACACCTTC.

A few counts support this clone. This chain connects TRBV30 to TRBJ2-5, with D possibly being TRBD2 (5 bases). Germline-derived CDR1 and CDR2 are GTSNPN and SVGIG (reference sequence). The CDR3 contains 13 residues. Trimming stripped 0 bases from V and 5 bases from J, with 10 bases between. This CDR3 reads CAWSVSGIETQYF. The CDR3 DNA reads TGTGCCTGGAGTGTATCCGGGATCGAGACCCAGTACTTC.

V gene TRBV6-1 combines with J gene TRBJ1-5, with TRBD1 identical over 7 bases. Germline V CDR1 and CDR2: MNHNS, SASEGT. CDR3 length: 15 residues. The J segment lost 5 bases and the V segment lost 1 base, leaving 5 bases of the junction unmatched. The CDR3 region has the DNA TGTGCCAGCAGTGAAGGGTCAGGGGGACATCAGCCCCAGCATTTT. Protein sequence: CASSEGSGGHQPQHF.

The CDR3, as DNA: TGCGCCAGCAGTTCAAATTTAGCGGCTTCTGGGGCCAACGTCCTGACTTTC. Translated: CASSSNLAASGANVLTF. The V call is TRBV5-1, the J call TRBJ2-6; TRBD2 might be the D (6 bases). Germline CDR1 SGHRS, CDR2 YFSETQ. This CDR3 region has 17 residues. V dropped 5 bases and J dropped 1 base, with 16 bases sitting between them.

Only one count was recorded for this clone. This sample includes further DNA sequences coding for the same CDR3. The genes are TRBV5-1 and TRBJ1-2; 7 positions match TRBD1. J gave up 8 bases and V 0 bases, and 4 bases lay outside the gene matches. CDR3 length: 13 amino acids. The germline V gene encodes CDR1 SGHRS and CDR2 YFSETQ. CDR3 DNA: TGCGCCAGCAGCTTGGGACAGGGTGACGGCTACACCTTC. Translating gives CASSLGQGDGYTF.

V and J are TRBV30 and TRBJ2-1, with 7 bases fitting TRBD1. The ends lost 1 base at V and 7 bases at J; junction bases unmatched: 10. The CDR3 runs 15 residues. Germline V lookup: CDR1 GTSNPN, CDR2 SVGIG (reference sequence). For the CDR3, the DNA is TGTGCCTGGAGTGCTTGGGCAGGGGGTGGGAATGAGCAGTTCTTC. Encoded protein: CAWSAWAGGGNEQFF.

V gene TRBV27 combines with J gene TRBJ2-1, with 11 bases aligning to TRBD1. With V trimmed by 6 bases and J by 8 bases, 9 bases remained unmatched. Germline CDR1 reads MNHEY; CDR2 reads SMNVEV (reference sequence). CDR3 size: 15 residues. The CDR3 bases are TGTGCCAGCAGGGGACTGGGACAGGGGGATGATGAGCAGTTCTTC. Residues: CASRGLGQGDDEQFF.

This chain links TRBV5-1 with TRBJ2-1, with a tentative D call TRBD1 (5 bases). Trimming took off 0 bases at V and 6 bases at J, with 10 bases between the two ends. The germline gives CDR1 SGHRS, CDR2 YFSETQ. There are 14 residues in the CDR3. The CDR3 loop is CASSLEAGSNEQFF. The CDR3 coding sequence is TGCGCCAGCAGCTTGGAGGCAGGGTCCAATGAGCAGTTCTTC.

This clone was counted only a few times. V usage is TRBV5-8 and J usage is TRBJ1-5; D call uncertain. Germline V gene sequence: CDR1 SGHTS, CDR2 YDEGEE. The CDR3 loop spans 12 amino acids. V was pared by 4 bases and J by 4 bases, with 6 bases between. CDR3 in amino acids: CASSPVNQPQHF. The CDR3 DNA reads TGTGCCAGCAGCCCAGTAAATCAGCCCCAGCATTTT.

The chain has TRBV3-1 (or the pseudogene TRBV3-2) and TRBJ1-6; D uncertain. Deletions cut 0 bases from V and 16 bases from J, with 7 bases between. The CDR3 consists of 11 residues. Germline assignment: CDR1 LGHDT and CDR2 YNNKEL (reference sequence). The CDR3 loop reads CASSQDQKLHF. The CDR3 DNA reads TGTGCCAGCAGCCAAGATCAAAAACTCCACTTT.

Notes on this clone: This sample includes further DNA sequences coding for the same CDR3. CDR3 DNA sequence: TGTGCCAGCAGTTATACAGGGGCCGCGGCTGAAGCTTTCTTT. It is translated as CASSYTGAAAEAFF. The rearrangement joins TRBV6-5 to TRBJ1-1; 7 bases are a match to TRBD1. Per the germline V gene, CDR1 is MNHEY and CDR2 is SVGAGI. The length of the CDR3 is 14 residues. Losses at the gene ends were 3 bases for V and 6 bases for J; bases not matched to a gene: 7.

The chain uses TRBV30 and TRBJ1-1; the match to TRBD1 covers 9 bases. The CDR3 consists of 13 residues. In germline, CDR1 is GTSNPN, CDR2 SVGIG (reference sequence). V was clipped by 4 bases and J by 4 bases; unmatched bases: 4. The CDR3 DNA follows: TGTGCCTGGAATCCGGGACAGGGCACTGAAGCTTTCTTT. Residues: CAWNPGQGTEAFF.